The source of this T cell receptor beta chain is a study of blood T cells in healthy people across ages. A second about 7 to 12 cycle PCR used barcoded and J-beta primers. Individual samples furnished no less than 3 million CDR3-containing paired-end reads apiece. TCRdb re-called the 5' RACE reads through MiXCR, storing one row per CDR3 protein. The table lists hundreds of thousands of distinct CDR3 sequences, 45% to 50% of them singletons. This clonotype was counted a single time. Its antigen is unidentified. For every donor, a draw yielded around 10 milliliters of peripheral blood. Study-wide results and caveats: Per million T cells, the diversity of TCR beta decreased roughly linearly as age advanced.

CDR3 length: 15 residues. Looked up from germline, CDR1 is SEHNR and CDR2 is FQNEAQ (reference sequence). Trimming took 1 base from V and 6 from J, leaving 13 bases between them. The sequencing sample was made of blood. The chain is built from TRBV7-9 and TRBJ2-1, with a tentative D call TRBD1 (5 bases). The sequence was obtained from a woman in her fifties or sixties in good health. The CDR3 sequence: CASSLVGRGLNEQFF. The CDR3 region has the DNA TGTGCCAGCAGCTTAGTGGGGCGAGGTCTCAATGAGCAGTTCTTC.